This TCR beta chain was sequenced in a study of blood T cell repertoires in COVID-19. Study summary: Sites in the United States, Italy and Spain provided acute and convalescent COVID-19 samples.

Assay used: immunoSEQ multiplex PCR; TCRdb lists only in-frame clones, some missing. The data show 30,000 to 40,000 clones, around 86% seen once. The J segment lost 7 bases and the V segment lost 9 bases, leaving 8 bases of the junction unmatched. Per the germline V gene, CDR1 is SGHTA and CDR2 is FQGNSA. There are 12 residues in the CDR3. The TCR was taken from a human donor in a cohort sampled during active COVID-19. Specimen: peripheral blood. The V and J genes are TRBV7-2 and TRBJ2-5, with 7 bases that match TRBD2. CDR3 coding DNA: TGTGCCAGTACTAGCGATTGGAGGACCCAGTACTTC. Protein sequence: CASTSDWRTQYF.